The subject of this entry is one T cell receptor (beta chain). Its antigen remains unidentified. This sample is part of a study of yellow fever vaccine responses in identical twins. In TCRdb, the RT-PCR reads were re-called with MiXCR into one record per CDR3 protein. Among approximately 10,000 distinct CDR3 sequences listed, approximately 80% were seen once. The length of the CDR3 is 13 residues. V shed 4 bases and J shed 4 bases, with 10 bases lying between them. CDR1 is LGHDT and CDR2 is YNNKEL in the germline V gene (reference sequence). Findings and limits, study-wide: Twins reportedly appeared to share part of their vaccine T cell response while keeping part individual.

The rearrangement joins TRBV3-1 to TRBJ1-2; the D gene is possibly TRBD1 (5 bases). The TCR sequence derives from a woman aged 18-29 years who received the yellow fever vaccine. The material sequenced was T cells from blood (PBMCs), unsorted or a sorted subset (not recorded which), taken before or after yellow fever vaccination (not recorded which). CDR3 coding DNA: TGTGCCAGCAGCCTTGGGGCGGGCTATGGCTACACCTTC. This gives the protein CASSLGAGYGYTF.